What follows are 19 T cell receptor beta chains derived from one specimen sequenced in a study of graft-versus-host responses after intestinal transplantation. Their specific antigens are unknown. Sequencing used immunoSEQ multiplex PCR; TCRdb keeps in-frame clones, though not all of them. Of around 50,000 clones listed, roughly nine tenths are singletons. The sequenced sample was unstimulated CD4+ T cells sorted from spleen or lymph node cells, obtained before transplant. The receptors here all came from a human donor who was the organ donor for an intestinal transplant.

The CDR3 region has the DNA TGTGCCAGTAGTGCTCCGGGACAGAGCACCTATGGCTACACCTTC. This codes for CASSAPGQSTYGYTF. The V gene is TRBV19, the J gene TRBJ1-2; the match to TRBD1 covers 7 bases. Germline V gene lookup returns CDR1 LNHDA and CDR2 SQIVND (reference sequence). CDR3 length: 15 amino acids. The V segment lost 5 bases and the J segment 4 bases; nucleotides outside the gene matches: 10. Looking up the rest from reference TRBV19 and TRBJ1-2 gives the full variable domain: DGGITQSPKYLFRKEGQNVTLSCEQNLNHDAMYWYRQDPGQGLRLIYYSQIVNDFQKGDIAEGYSVSREKKESFPLTVTSAQKNPTAFYLCASSAPGQSTYGYTFGSGTRLTVV.

The chain employs TRBV28 and TRBJ2-7; 8 nucleotides align to TRBD1. From germline, CDR1 is MDHEN and CDR2 SYDVKM. CDR3 length equals 15 residues. The V and J ends lost 5 bases and 1 base, in that order; junction bases with no gene match: 7. This CDR3 reads CASSLRTGRSYEQYF. The DNA of the CDR3 is TGTGCCAGCAGTCTCCGGACAGGGAGGTCCTACGAGCAGTACTTC.

The CDR3 region has the DNA TGCGCCAGCAGCCAAGTAACCGGTCAGCCCCAGCATTTT. Protein: CASSQVTGQPQHF. The rearrangement joins TRBV4-3 to TRBJ1-5; D is uncertain. The CDR3 is 13 residues long. The V gene lost 1 base and the J gene lost 6 bases, with 7 bases spanning the gap. Germline values: CDR1 LGHNA, CDR2 YSLEER.

The rearrangement uses TRBV6-5 and TRBJ2-7; D remains unclear. Germline V gene lookup returns CDR1 MNHEY and CDR2 SVGAGI. There are 14 residues in the CDR3. Trimming removed 2 bases at V and 2 bases at J, with 10 bases between. The CDR3 coding sequence is TGTGCCAGCAGTTACGAGAGGTACCCCTACGAGCAGTACTTC. It is translated as CASSYERYPYEQYF.

V and J are TRBV11-1 and TRBJ2-3; D possibly corresponds to TRBD2 (6 bases). V lost 2 bases and J 2 bases, leaving 14 bases between the germline ends. CDR3 length: 16 residues. Germline loops: CDR1 SGHAT, CDR2 FQDESV (reference sequence). CDR3 DNA: TGTGCCAGCAGCTTACACGGGACTCCCGACACAGATACGCAGTATTTT. This sequence encodes CASSLHGTPDTDTQYF.

This clone was seen only once. CDR3 DNA sequence: TGTGCCAGCAGCGTGAGTTGGACTAGCGGTTTTACGAACACCGGGGAGCTGTTTTTT. It encodes CASSVSWTSGFTNTGELFF. The chain combines TRBV9 with TRBJ2-2; 10 positions agree with TRBD2. Trimming removed 2 bases from V and 0 bases from J; junction bases left unmatched: 10. The CDR3 is 19 residues long. Germline lookup yields CDR1 SGDLS and CDR2 YYNGEE.

The V call is TRBV5-4, the J call TRBJ2-7, with 13 bases matching TRBD2. The CDR3 is made up of 16 amino acids. The trim removed 4 bases at V and 3 bases at J, leaving 7 bases unmatched. In germline, CDR1 is SGHNT, CDR2 YYREEE (reference sequence). DNA for the CDR3: TGTGCCAGCAGCCCCGGACTAGCGGGAGTTGTCTACGAGCAGTACTTC. It specifies CASSPGLAGVVYEQYF. Drawing the rest from reference TRBV5-4 and TRBJ2-7, the complete variable domain is ETGVTQSPTHLIKTRGQQVTLRCSSQSGHNTVSWYQQALGQGPQFIFQYYREEENGRGNFPPRFSGLQFPNYSSELNVNALELDDSALYLCASSPGLAGVVYEQYFGPGTRLTVT.

The chain combines TRBV21-1 with TRBJ2-1; the DNA was not compared with TRBD2, the D call given in the table. TRBV21-1 is reported as a pseudogene. CDR3 length: 16 residues. CDR3 nucleotides: TGTGCCAGCAGCAAGGAAGCGGGAGGGCTCTACAATGAGCAGTTCTTC. Its translation is CASSKEAGGLYNEQFF.

J is TRBJ2-1 and V is TRBV5-1; 7 nucleotides align to TRBD2. In germline, CDR1 is SGHRS, CDR2 YFSETQ. With V trimmed by 4 bases and J by 8 bases, 15 bases remained unmatched. This CDR3 is 16 amino acids long. CDR3: CASSLGGDWVRDEQFF. CDR3 coding DNA: TGCGCCAGCAGCCTGGGGGGGGACTGGGTTCGGGATGAGCAGTTCTTC. Full variable domain (outside the CDR3, taken from reference TRBV5-1 and TRBJ2-1): KAGVTQTPRYLIKTRGQQVTLSCSPISGHRSVSWYQQTPGQGLQFLFEYFSETQRNKGNFPGRFSGRQFSNSRSEMNVSTLELGDSALYLCASSLGGDWVRDEQFFGPGTRLTVL.

The chain has TRBV28 and TRBJ2-3, with D uncertain. Trimming left V 5 bases short and J 2 bases short, with 8 bases between. This CDR3 is 13 amino acids long. The germline V gene encodes CDR1 MDHEN and CDR2 SYDVKM. The CDR3 DNA reads TGTGCCAGCAGTCCCCCCTCCACAGATACGCAGTATTTT. Translating it yields CASSPPSTDTQYF.

V gene TRBV27 combines with J gene TRBJ1-1; the match to TRBD1 covers 9 bases. The V segment lost 0 bases and the J segment 5 bases; nucleotides outside the gene matches: 4. This CDR3 comprises 15 residues. Germline lookup yields CDR1 MNHEY and CDR2 SMNVEV (reference sequence). The CDR3 is CASSLSTGGRTEAFF. The CDR3 DNA sequence: TGTGCCAGCAGTTTATCGACAGGGGGAAGGACTGAAGCTTTCTTT.

This clone is a singleton in its sample. The J gene is TRBJ2-1, the V gene TRBV7-2; D might be TRBD1 (5 bases). The germline V and J ends were trimmed by 2 bases and 7 bases, with 12 bases remaining between them. This CDR3 region has 14 residues. Germline CDR1 and CDR2: SGHTA and FQGNSA. CDR3 nucleotides: TGTGCCAGCAGCTTATCTATCCAGGGTAATGAGCAGTTCTTC. Translating it yields CASSLSIQGNEQFF.

This clone has more than one count but fewer than ten. CDR3 in amino acids: CASSSAGQSYEQYF. The CDR3 coding sequence is TGTGCCAGCAGCTCCGCGGGACAGTCCTACGAGCAGTACTTC. This chain links TRBV28 with TRBJ2-7; D is possibly TRBD1 (7 bases). The CDR3 loop spans 14 amino acids. CDR1 is MDHEN, CDR2 SYDVKM, per germline. The germline V and J ends were trimmed by 6 bases and 1 base, with 13 bases remaining between them.

The gene calls are TRBV2 and TRBJ2-3; 9 bases agree with TRBD2. CDR3 length equals 12 residues. Germline CDR1 SNHLY, CDR2 FYNNEI. With 4 bases clipped from V and 10 bases from J, the junction kept 3 bases outside the gene matches. As DNA, the CDR3 is TGTGCCAGCAGTGTAAGACTAGCGGCGCAGTATTTT. Translation: CASSVRLAAQYF.

The rearrangement joins TRBV28 to TRBJ1-5; possibly TRBD1 for D (5 bases). V was shortened by 11 bases and J by 6 bases, with 20 bases between the two germline ends. The CDR3 loop spans 14 amino acids. Germline V lookup: CDR1 MDHEN, CDR2 SYDVKM. CDR3 sequence reads: CASHPAGFSQPQHF. Here the CDR3 DNA reads TGTGCCTCCCACCCGGCAGGGTTCAGTCAGCCCCAGCATTTT.

This clone has only one observation. V gene TRBV30 combines with J gene TRBJ1-1; TRBD1 agrees at 8 bases. With V trimmed by 4 bases and J by 1 base, 8 bases remained unmatched. This CDR3 has 15 amino acids. Germline assignment: CDR1 GTSNPN and CDR2 SVGIG (reference sequence). The CDR3 protein is CAWIPLGTGNTEAFF. Here the CDR3 DNA reads TGTGCCTGGATCCCACTCGGGACAGGGAACACTGAAGCTTTCTTT.

CDR3 DNA sequence: TGTGCCAGCAGTACAGGGGCTTTTTCGGGAAACACCATATATTTT. Its translation: CASSTGAFSGNTIYF. V and J are TRBV6-5 and TRBJ1-3; 7 nucleotides align to TRBD1. Per the germline V gene, CDR1 is MNHEY and CDR2 is SVGAGI. This CDR3 contains 15 residues. Losses at the gene ends were 5 bases for V and 4 bases for J; bases not matched to a gene: 8.

This rearrangement joins TRBV18 to TRBJ2-7, with D possibly matching TRBD2 (7 bases). CDR3 length: 13 residues. V lost 4 bases and J 5 bases, leaving 12 bases between the germline ends. CDR1 KGHSH and CDR2 LQKENI come from the germline V gene. The CDR3 coding sequence is TGTGCCAGCTCACGGGCGGGGGCCGACGAGCAGTACTTC. Translated: CASSRAGADEQYF.

The genes are TRBV28 and TRBJ1-2; 7 bases agree with TRBD1. Germline assignment: CDR1 MDHEN and CDR2 SYDVKM. This CDR3 has 15 amino acids. V was clipped by 3 bases and J by 5 bases; unmatched bases: 9. CDR3 in amino acids: CASSLPGTVFYGYTF. DNA of the CDR3: TGTGCCAGCAGTTTGCCCGGGACAGTCTTTTATGGCTACACCTTC.